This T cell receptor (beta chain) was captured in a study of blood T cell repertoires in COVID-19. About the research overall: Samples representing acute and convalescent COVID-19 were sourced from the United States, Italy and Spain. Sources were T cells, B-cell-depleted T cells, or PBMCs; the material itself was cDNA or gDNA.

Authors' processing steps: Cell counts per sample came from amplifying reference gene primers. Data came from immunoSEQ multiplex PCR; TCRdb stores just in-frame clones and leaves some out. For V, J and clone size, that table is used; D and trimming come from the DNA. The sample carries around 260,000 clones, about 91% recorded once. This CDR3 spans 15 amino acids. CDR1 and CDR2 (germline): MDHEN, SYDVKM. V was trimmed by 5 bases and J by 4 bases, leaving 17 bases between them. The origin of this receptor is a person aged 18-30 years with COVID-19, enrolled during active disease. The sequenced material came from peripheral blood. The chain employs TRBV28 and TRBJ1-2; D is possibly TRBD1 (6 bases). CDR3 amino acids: CASSPPGEYAYGYTF. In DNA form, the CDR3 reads TGTGCCAGCAGTCCCCCAGGGGAGTATGCCTATGGCTACACCTTC.